The source of this T cell receptor (beta chain) is a study of siplizumab effects on memory and regulatory T cells. General study findings and limits: No functional test confirmed suppression by proliferating siplizumab-culture Tregs. Apparently key alloresponse contributors, naive T cells also seemed more diverse than memory cells. Siplizumab significantly lowered the alloreactive sequences that could be traced to unstimulated CD4+ memory cells.

Here immunoSEQ multiplex PCR was the method, and the copy in TCRdb shows in-frame clones only, minus some. The sample shows around 110,000 clones, roughly 94% of them seen only once. Concerning this clone: Its antigen is not known.

With 1 base clipped from V and 1 base from J, the junction kept 3 bases outside the gene matches. The germline V gene encodes CDR1 SGHNT and CDR2 YYREEE (reference sequence). The CDR3 runs to 15 residues. The chain is built from TRBV5-4 and TRBJ2-3; 7 nucleotides align to TRBD2. The specimen sequenced was non-Treg CD4+ T cells sorted from blood. The origin of this receptor is a human donor in good health. As DNA, the CDR3 is TGTGCCAGCAGCTTGCCTAGCGGACGCACAGATACGCAGTATTTT. Its translation: CASSLPSGRTDTQYF.